This entry concerns a single T cell receptor beta chain. The source of the sample is a study of blood T cell repertoires in COVID-19. Clones were read by immunoSEQ multiplex PCR, and TCRdb kept only the in-frame ones, dropping some. Of about 93,000 clones in the sample, 89% were seen once. There are 17 residues in the CDR3. The J segment lost 4 bases and the V segment lost 4 bases, leaving 10 bases of the junction unmatched. Germline loops: CDR1 LNHDA, CDR2 SQIVND (reference sequence). This receptor was obtained from a man between 60 and 75 years old with COVID-19, enrolled during active disease. This chain connects TRBV19 to TRBJ2-1; 10 nucleotides align to TRBD1. The sequenced sample was peripheral blood. Here the CDR3 DNA reads TGTGCCAGTAGTACCCCTGAGACAGGGGGCGGATACAATGAGCAGTTCTTC. It is translated as CASSTPETGGGYNEQFF.